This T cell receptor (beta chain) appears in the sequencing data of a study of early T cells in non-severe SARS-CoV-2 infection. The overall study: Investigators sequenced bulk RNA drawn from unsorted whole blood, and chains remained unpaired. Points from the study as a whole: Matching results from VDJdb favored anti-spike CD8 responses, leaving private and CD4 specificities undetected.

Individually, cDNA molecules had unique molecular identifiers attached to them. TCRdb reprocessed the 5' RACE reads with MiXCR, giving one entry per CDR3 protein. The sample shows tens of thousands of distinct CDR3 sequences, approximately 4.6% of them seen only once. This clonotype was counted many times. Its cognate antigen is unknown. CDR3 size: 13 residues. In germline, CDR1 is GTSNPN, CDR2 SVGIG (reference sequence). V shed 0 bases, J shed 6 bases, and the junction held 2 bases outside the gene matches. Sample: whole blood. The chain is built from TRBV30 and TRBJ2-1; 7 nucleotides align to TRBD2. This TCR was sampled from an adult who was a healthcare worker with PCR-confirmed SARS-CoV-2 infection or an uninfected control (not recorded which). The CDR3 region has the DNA TGTGCCTGGAGTGTAGGCGGGAGCAATGAGCAGTTCTTC. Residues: CAWSVGGSNEQFF.